The present entry profiles one TCR beta chain with its context. The target antigen is unknown. Using immunoSEQ multiplex PCR, the repertoire was profiled, and TCRdb retains in-frame clones only, with some absent. The sample holds tens of thousands of clones, roughly 92% seen once. The source of the sample is a study of a mutant IDH1 vaccine in newly diagnosed glioma. Across the study: Following radiotherapy alone, or alongside temozolomide cycles, vaccination was started after an interval of 4-6 weeks. Study conclusions and caveats: There seemed to be no relation between pseudoprogression and changes in top peripheral T cell clonotypes.

The sample's time point: week 35, safety follow-up. Doses of 300 ug of mutant IDH1 20-mer peptide were given with topical imiquimod. The sequenced sample was PBMCs, obtained from a glioma patient whose treatment included an IDH1 peptide vaccine. This clonotype was sampled from a man aged 50 to 60 with glioma.

The CDR3 region has the DNA TGTGCCAGCAGTGAATTTCCAGGCTCCTACGAGCAGTACTTC. This gives the protein CASSEFPGSYEQYF. The J gene is TRBJ2-7, the V gene TRBV2, with unresolved D. V was clipped by 2 bases and J by 0 bases, with 8 bases between them. The CDR3 covers 14 residues. Germline lookup yields CDR1 SNHLY and CDR2 FYNNEI. The whole variable domain, filled in from reference TRBV2 and TRBJ2-7, reads EPEVTQTPSHQVTQMGQEVILRCVPISNHLYFYWYRQILGQKVEFLVSFYNNEISEKSEIFDDQFSVERPDGSNFTLKIRSTKLEDSAMYFCASSEFPGSYEQYFGPGTRLTVT.